The subject of this entry is one TCR beta chain. Sequencing used immunoSEQ multiplex PCR; TCRdb keeps in-frame clones, though not all of them. The table for this sample gives approximately 190,000 clones. This specimen belongs to a study of control samples from healthy donors and cancer patients. The CDR3 runs 17 residues. The germline V gene encodes CDR1 MNHEY and CDR2 SMNVEV (reference sequence). V gave up 6 bases and J gave up 1 base; unmatched junction bases: 11. Sequenced material: blood. This receptor was identified in a woman under 40 in good health. V and J are TRBV27 and TRBJ1-1; the match to TRBD1 covers 10 bases. The DNA of the CDR3 is TGTGCCAGCAGCTTGGGCCTTTGGACAGGGGGGAACACTGAAGCTTTCTTT. Translation gives CASSLGLWTGGNTEAFF.